A single sample gave rise to the 29 T cell receptor beta chains below, sequenced in a study of control samples from healthy donors and cancer patients. TCRdb's table, derived via immunoSEQ multiplex PCR, lists solely in-frame clones and lacks some. The table shows approximately 97,000 clones, with 92% occurring only once. Sequencing used blood. These receptors came from a woman under 30 in good health.

The rearrangement links TRBV5-1 to TRBJ2-5; a weak D match, TRBD1 (6 bases). Germline loops: CDR1 SGHRS, CDR2 YFSETQ. Trimming stripped 6 bases from V and 3 bases from J, with 18 bases between. The CDR3 covers 15 residues. The CDR3 region is CASTRDRFPKETQYF. CDR3 coding DNA: TGCGCCAGCACCCGCGACAGGTTCCCCAAAGAGACCCAGTACTTC.

CDR3 sequence (DNA): TGTGCCAGCACCCTTGGGGGGGCGGGGACTGAAGCTTTCTTT. It translates to CASTLGGAGTEAFF. The V and J genes are TRBV9 and TRBJ1-1; weak D call: TRBD1 (6 bases). V gave up 6 bases and J gave up 5 bases, with 17 bases separating them. This CDR3 contains 14 residues. In germline, CDR1 is SGDLS, CDR2 YYNGEE.

The chain uses TRBV27 and TRBJ2-7, with 8 bases lining up with TRBD1. This CDR3 spans 15 amino acids. V was clipped by 3 bases and J by 2 bases; unmatched bases: 6. Germline V gene sequence: CDR1 MNHEY, CDR2 SMNVEV (reference sequence). The CDR3 sequence: CASSLRTGSTYEQYF. The CDR3 DNA reads TGTGCCAGCAGTTTGAGGACAGGGAGCACCTACGAGCAGTACTTC.

A single count supports this clone. The V gene is TRBV5-1, the J gene TRBJ2-5; 7 nucleotides agree with TRBD2. The junction had 6 bases not matched to a gene; V was cut back by 3 bases and J by 4 bases. This CDR3 has 14 amino acids. The germline V gene has CDR1 SGHRS and CDR2 YFSETQ. The CDR3 nucleotides read TGCGCCAGCAGCTCTGGGTGGGGGGGAGAGACCCAGTACTTC. Residues: CASSSGWGGETQYF.

The chain is built from TRBV9 and TRBJ2-3, with 7 bases lining up with TRBD2. The germline CDR1 and CDR2 sequences are SGDLS and YYNGEE. There are 16 residues in the CDR3. The trim removed 5 bases at V and 1 base at J, leaving 10 bases unmatched. CDR3 DNA: TGTGCCAGCAGTCGGAGCGCTAGCGGTGGCACAGATACGCAGTATTTT. Translated, it gives CASSRSASGGTDTQYF.

V gene TRBV7-6 combines with J gene TRBJ1-3, with unresolved D. The germline gives CDR1 SGHVS, CDR2 FNYEAQ. Trimming left V 1 base short and J 0 bases short, with 10 bases between. This CDR3 contains 16 residues. The CDR3 here is CASSLGVRYSGNTIYF. The CDR3 DNA is TGTGCCAGCAGCTTAGGAGTAAGGTACTCTGGAAACACCATATATTTT.

The chain couples TRBV27 to TRBJ1-1; D perhaps matches TRBD1 (6 bases). V gave up 5 bases and J gave up 1 base, with 23 bases separating them. This CDR3 is 18 amino acids long. Germline V lookup: CDR1 MNHEY, CDR2 SMNVEV (reference sequence). The CDR3 here is CASSPGAGGLSRNTEAFF. The CDR3 DNA sequence: TGTGCCAGCAGTCCCGGAGCGGGGGGCTTGAGTAGGAACACTGAAGCTTTCTTT.

In its sample, this clone was seen a few times. The V gene is TRBV11-3, the J gene TRBJ2-7; no clear D. The CDR3 totals 15 residues. V lost 1 base and J 2 bases, leaving 12 bases between the germline ends. Germline assignment: CDR1 SGHNT and CDR2 YENEEA. CDR3 nucleotides: TGTGCCAGCAGCTTAGCCCCCTCTAGGGCCTACGAGCAGTACTTC. Protein product: CASSLAPSRAYEQYF. Based on the CDR3 plus reference TRBV11-3 and TRBJ2-7, the full variable domain is EAGVVQSPRYKIIEKKQPVAFWCNPISGHNTLYWYLQNLGQGPELLIRYENEEAVDDSQLPKDRFSAERLKGVDSTLKIQPAELGDSAVYLCASSLAPSRAYEQYFGPGTRLTVT.

The chain links TRBV4-1 to TRBJ2-7, with D possibly being TRBD2 (6 bases). The CDR3 consists of 13 residues. Germline V CDR1 and CDR2: MGHRA, YSYEKL. V lost 1 base and J 5 bases, leaving 9 bases between the germline ends. CDR3 sequence: CASSQGWGDEQYF. DNA of the CDR3: TGCGCCAGCAGCCAAGGATGGGGGGACGAGCAGTACTTC.

V is TRBV19 and J is TRBJ2-2; 7 bases map to TRBD2. Trimming cost V 5 bases and J 1 base; bases outside gene matches: 4. This CDR3 is built from 15 residues. Germline V lookup: CDR1 LNHDA, CDR2 SQIVND (reference sequence). CDR3 residues: CASSSPGGNTGELFF. The CDR3 DNA reads as TGTGCCAGTAGTTCTCCGGGGGGGAACACCGGGGAGCTGTTTTTT.

The chain is built from TRBV18 and TRBJ2-7; 7 bases agree with TRBD2. V dropped 3 bases and J dropped 4; count of bases not matched to a gene: 6. The CDR3 has 14 residues. CDR1 is KGHSH, CDR2 LQKENI, per germline. CDR3 region: CASSPGSGIYEQYF. The CDR3 DNA reads as TGTGCCAGCTCACCGGGGAGCGGGATTTACGAGCAGTACTTC.

The chain uses TRBV13 and TRBJ1-5, with D possibly being TRBD1 (5 bases). This CDR3 spans 14 amino acids. The germline V gene encodes CDR1 PRHDT and CDR2 FYEKMQ (reference sequence). The V end was cut by 5 bases, the J end by 3 bases, with 11 bases between. CDR3 amino acids: CASSQGEDNQPQHF. The CDR3, as DNA: TGTGCCAGCAGCCAAGGGGAGGACAATCAGCCCCAGCATTTT.

The chain links TRBV5-4 to TRBJ1-6, with TRBD1 matching over 9 bases. The CDR3 covers 15 residues. Trimming cost V 1 base and J 5 bases; bases outside gene matches: 1. The V gene's germline CDR1 is SGHNT and CDR2 YYREEE (reference sequence). CDR3 in DNA: TGTGCCAGCAGCTTGAGGGACAGGGATAATTCACCCCTCCACTTT. Translation: CASSLRDRDNSPLHF.

The V and J genes are TRBV19 and TRBJ2-1; 10 bases align to TRBD1. Germline CDR1 LNHDA, CDR2 SQIVND (reference sequence). The V and J ends lost 5 bases and 9 bases, in that order; junction bases with no gene match: 10. The CDR3 contains 15 residues. DNA for the CDR3: TGTGCCAGTAGTTACGGGACAGGGGCCACCCTTGAGCAGTTCTTC. Its protein product is CASSYGTGATLEQFF.

The chain links TRBV15 to TRBJ1-3, with TRBD1 identical over 7 bases. With 1 base clipped from V and 0 bases from J, the junction kept 3 bases outside the gene matches. The CDR3 runs 16 residues. Germline values: CDR1 LNHNV, CDR2 YYDKDF (reference sequence). CDR3 DNA: TGTGCCACCAGCAGAGGACAGGGCATCTCTGGAAACACCATATATTTT. Amino acid sequence: CATSRGQGISGNTIYF. Full variable domain (remainder filled in from reference TRBV15 and TRBJ1-3): DAMVIQNPRYQVTQFGKPVTLSCSQTLNHNVMYWYQQKSSQAPKLLFHYYDKDFNNEADTPDNFQSRRPNTSFCFLDIRSPGLGDTAMYLCATSRGQGISGNTIYFGEGSWLTVV.

The chain recombines TRBV11-1 with TRBJ1-4; no definite D call. V lost 8 bases and J lost 8, with 15 bases in between. This CDR3 spans 13 amino acids. Germline values: CDR1 SGHAT, CDR2 FQDESV (reference sequence). CDR3 sequence reads: CASQRARREKLFF. CDR3 DNA: TGTGCCAGCCAGCGGGCCCGCAGGGAAAAACTGTTTTTT. Filled out from reference TRBV11-1 and TRBJ1-4, the complete variable domain reads EAEVAQSPRYKITEKSQAVAFWCDPISGHATLYWYRQILGQGPELLVQFQDESVVDDSQLPKDRFSAERLKGVDSTLKIQPAELGDSAMYLCASQRARREKLFFGSGTQLSVL.

The rearrangement links TRBV7-6 to TRBJ2-2, with D possibly matching TRBD2 (5 bases). Germline V CDR1 and CDR2: SGHVS, FNYEAQ. V lost 0 bases, J lost 5 bases, and 10 bases lay in between. This CDR3 comprises 15 residues. The CDR3 is CASSLAGVRTGELFF. The CDR3 region has the DNA TGTGCCAGCAGCTTAGCGGGAGTTCGGACCGGGGAGCTGTTTTTT.

The rearrangement joins TRBV27 to TRBJ2-7, with 8 positions matching TRBD2. The CDR3 has 16 residues. V trimming: 6 bases; J trimming: 0 bases; junction bases outside the gene matches: 10. Germline CDR1 is MNHEY and CDR2 is SMNVEV (reference sequence). The CDR3 region has the DNA TGTGCCAGCAGACCGCAGCGGGGGTCTCTCTCCTACGAGCAGTACTTC. It specifies CASRPQRGSLSYEQYF.

The rearrangement uses TRBV11-2 and TRBJ2-5, with 10 bases fitting TRBD2. Germline V gene sequence: CDR1 SGHAT, CDR2 FQNNGV. CDR3 length: 14 residues. Trimming took 4 bases from V and 2 from J; bases not matched to a gene: 1. The CDR3, as DNA: TGTGCCAGCAGCTGGACTAGCGGACAAGAGACCCAGTACTTC. Encoded protein: CASSWTSGQETQYF.

The chain recombines TRBV19 with TRBJ1-2, with D uncertain. The CDR3 is made up of 13 amino acids. Germline values: CDR1 LNHDA, CDR2 SQIVND (reference sequence). V was clipped by 5 bases and J by 4 bases, with 11 bases between them. The chain's CDR3 is CASSLRDFYGYTF. The CDR3 DNA sequence: TGTGCCAGTAGTCTGAGAGACTTCTATGGCTACACCTTC. Complete variable domain (other parts from reference TRBV19 and TRBJ1-2): DGGITQSPKYLFRKEGQNVTLSCEQNLNHDAMYWYRQDPGQGLRLIYYSQIVNDFQKGDIAEGYSVSREKKESFPLTVTSAQKNPTAFYLCASSLRDFYGYTFGSGTRLTVV.

This clone was recorded once. The V gene is TRBV6-5, the J gene TRBJ1-5, with D unclear. This CDR3 region has 13 residues. V was pared by 7 bases and J by 4 bases, with 11 bases between. Per germline, CDR1 MNHEY and CDR2 SVGAGI. CDR3 sequence reads: CASKWLDNQPQHF. CDR3 in DNA: TGTGCCAGCAAATGGCTGGATAATCAGCCCCAGCATTTT.

V gene TRBV7-2 combines with J gene TRBJ2-7; D ambiguous. CDR3 length: 12 amino acids. The V gene lost 5 bases and the J gene lost 2 bases, with 7 bases spanning the gap. Germline loops: CDR1 SGHTA, CDR2 FQGNSA. The CDR3 DNA follows: TGTGCCAGCAGCAAAGTAACCTACGAGCAGTACTTC. Translation gives CASSKVTYEQYF.

The chain joins TRBV11-2 to TRBJ1-1; D remains ambiguous. The germline gives CDR1 SGHAT, CDR2 FQNNGV. V lost 4 bases, J lost 3 bases, and 18 bases lay in between. CDR3 size: 16 residues. Here the CDR3 reads CASSSFPHGEDTEAFF. The CDR3 DNA follows: TGTGCCAGCAGCTCTTTTCCGCACGGAGAGGACACTGAAGCTTTCTTT. The variable domain in full, with the rest retrieved from reference TRBV11-2 and TRBJ1-1, is EAGVAQSPRYKIIEKRQSVAFWCNPISGHATLYWYQQILGQGPKLLIQFQNNGVVDDSQLPKDRFSAERLKGVDSTLKIQPAKLEDSAVYLCASSSFPHGEDTEAFFGQGTRLTVV.

The chain joins TRBV14 to TRBJ1-3; no firm D call. Trimming removed 5 bases at V and 4 bases at J, with 6 bases between. This CDR3 region has 12 residues. CDR1 and CDR2 (germline): SGHDN, FVKESK. In DNA form, the CDR3 reads TGTGCCAGCAGCAGGTCGGGAAACACCATATATTTT. Encoded protein: CASSRSGNTIYF.

V gene TRBV5-5 combines with J gene TRBJ1-5, with D perhaps TRBD1 (5 bases). Trimming cost V 5 bases and J 2 bases, with 11 bases left between them. Germline V gives CDR1 SGHKS, CDR2 YYEKEE (reference sequence). This CDR3 has 14 residues. CDR3 residues: CASSLRGGNQPQHF. The CDR3 DNA reads as TGTGCCAGCAGTTTGCGGGGCGGCAATCAGCCCCAGCATTTT.

The chain couples TRBV5-4 to TRBJ2-7, with D maybe TRBD2 (5 bases). This CDR3 has 14 residues. CDR1 SGHNT and CDR2 YYREEE come from the germline V gene (reference sequence). The V gene lost 0 bases and the J gene lost 2 bases, with 9 bases spanning the gap. The CDR3: CASSLEGGTYEQYF. DNA of the CDR3: TGTGCCAGCAGCTTGGAAGGAGGTACCTACGAGCAGTACTTC.

The chain couples TRBV7-9 to TRBJ1-2, with D tentatively TRBD1 (6 bases). This CDR3 has 14 amino acids. Germline assignment: CDR1 SEHNR and CDR2 FQNEAQ (reference sequence). V was cut by 2 bases and J by 4 bases, with 11 bases left in between. The CDR3 nucleotides are TGTGCCAGCAGCTTACCCGGGACAAGCTATGGCTACACCTTC. Its protein is CASSLPGTSYGYTF.

The rearrangement links TRBV12-3 or TRBV12-4 to TRBJ1-5; no clear D gene. V was cut by 3 bases and J by 7 bases, with 7 bases left in between. This CDR3 is 12 amino acids long. CDR3 residues: CASSFDPQPQHF. Here the CDR3 DNA reads TGTGCCAGCAGTTTCGATCCCCAGCCCCAGCATTTT.

The gene calls are TRBV7-9 and TRBJ1-3; weak D call: TRBD1 (6 bases). Trimming took 3 bases from V and 2 from J, leaving 11 bases between them. Germline V gene lookup returns CDR1 SEHNR and CDR2 FQNEAQ (reference sequence). The CDR3 spans 15 residues. DNA for the CDR3: TGTGCCAGCAGCTTGGTGCAGGGGACTGGAAACACCATATATTTT. Its protein is CASSLVQGTGNTIYF.